Listed here is a single T cell receptor beta chain. The target antigen is unknown. This CDR3 is built from 16 residues. Germline CDR1 reads SGHVS; CDR2 reads FQNEAQ. Losses at the gene ends were 5 bases for V and 4 bases for J; bases not matched to a gene: 3. TCRdb's table, derived via immunoSEQ multiplex PCR, lists solely in-frame clones and lacks some. The sample yields about 30,000 clones, around 75% seen once. The sample comes from a study of T cells in narcolepsy. Study context: Enrolled donors included narcolepsy type 1 or type 2 patients and healthy controls.

Study results and limitations: Blood of same and different patients, but not healthy controls, reportedly held recurring autoreactive clonotypes.

This receptor was obtained from a human donor with narcolepsy. The chain uses TRBV7-8 and TRBJ2-2, with 14 bases fitting TRBD2. Specimen: CD45RA- memory CD4+ T cells from PBMCs. DNA of the CDR3: TGTGCCAGCAGCGGACTAGCGGGAGGTCTCACCGGGGAGCTGTTTTTT. Protein product: CASSGLAGGLTGELFF.